Listed here are 12 T cell receptor beta chains from one sample, sequenced in a study of cytomegalovirus exposure and HLA in healthy donors. The primer mix had 60 Vbeta and 13 Jbeta primers. TCRdb's table, derived via immunoSEQ multiplex PCR, lists solely in-frame clones and lacks some. The repertoire has 150,000 to 200,000 clones, around 83% of them found once; the top ten carry roughly 2.2%. The sequencing input was PBMCs. These receptors all come from a man aged 18 to 29 in good health and CMV-seropositive.

A single count supports this clone. This chain connects TRBV7-2 to TRBJ2-7, with D maybe TRBD1 (5 bases). Germline V gene data show CDR1 as SGHTA and CDR2 as FQGNSA. The CDR3 spans 15 residues. The germline V and J ends were trimmed by 0 bases and 4 bases, with 13 bases remaining between them. CDR3 region: CASSLAPQGLYEQYF. The CDR3 DNA reads as TGTGCCAGCAGCTTAGCGCCGCAGGGATTGTACGAGCAGTACTTC.

Turning to this clone: Compared with germline, one end of the junction differs, possibly owing to a read error. The genes are TRBV7-7 and TRBJ2-5, with TRBD1 matching over 11 bases. Germline V gene data show CDR1 as SSHAT and CDR2 as FNYEAQ (reference sequence). CDR3 length: 17 amino acids. CDR3 nucleotides: TGTGCTAGCAGCTTAAGGGGACAGGGGGTTCGGCAAGAGACCCAGTACTTC. This codes for CASSLRGQGVRQETQYF.

V gene TRBV9 combines with J gene TRBJ2-6, with TRBD1 identical over 8 bases. CDR3 length: 17 amino acids. CDR1 is SGDLS and CDR2 is YYNGEE in the germline V gene. V shed 4 bases, J shed 2 bases, and the junction held 8 bases outside the gene matches. CDR3 amino acids: CASSFQGAKAGANVLTF. Written as DNA, the CDR3 is TGTGCCAGCAGCTTCCAGGGGGCAAAGGCTGGGGCCAACGTCCTGACTTTC.

This sequence joins TRBV4-3 and TRBJ1-5; D may be TRBD1 (5 bases). Trimming stripped 2 bases from V and 0 bases from J, with 11 bases between. The CDR3 totals 16 residues. CDR1 and CDR2 from the germline V gene are LGHNA and YSLEER. Here the CDR3 reads CASSQSTEHSNQPQHF. CDR3 nucleotides: TGCGCCAGCAGCCAATCGACAGAACATAGCAATCAGCCCCAGCATTTT.

The gene calls are TRBV7-6 and TRBJ2-7, with TRBD1 as a possible D gene (6 bases). V shed 5 bases and J shed 2 bases, with 16 bases lying between them. The germline gives CDR1 SGHVS, CDR2 FNYEAQ. The CDR3 covers 15 residues. CDR3 sequence: CASSTGAGATYEQYF. CDR3 DNA: TGTGCCAGCAGCACTGGGGCAGGGGCTACCTACGAGCAGTACTTC. Combining the CDR3 with reference TRBV7-6 and TRBJ2-7 gives the whole variable domain GAGVSQSPRYKVTKRGQDVALRCDPISGHVSLYWYRQALGQGPEFLTYFNYEAQQDKSGLPNDRFSAERPEGSISTLTIQRTEQRDSAMYRCASSTGAGATYEQYFGPGTRLTVT.

The gene calls are TRBV7-2 and TRBJ1-4; 11 bases line up with TRBD1. The CDR3 length is 17 residues. The V gene end was trimmed by 5 bases and the J gene end by 7 bases; junction bases not matched to a gene: 12. The germline gives CDR1 SGHTA, CDR2 FQGNSA. The CDR3 loop reads CASSPRRPGQGGEKLFF. CDR3 in DNA: TGTGCCAGCAGCCCCCGGCGTCCGGGACAGGGGGGTGAAAAACTGTTTTTT.

This clone was seen a handful of times. In DNA form, the CDR3 reads TGTGCCAGCAGTTTATCGGGACAGATAAATTCACCCCTCCACTTT. Translated, it gives CASSLSGQINSPLHF. This rearrangement joins TRBV27 to TRBJ1-6; 7 bases are a match to TRBD1. This CDR3 contains 15 residues. V gave up 0 bases and J gave up 7 bases; unmatched junction bases: 3. In germline, CDR1 is MNHEY, CDR2 SMNVEV (reference sequence).

The V and J genes are TRBV5-4 and TRBJ2-5; 8 bases map to TRBD1. The CDR3 runs to 16 residues. From germline, CDR1 is SGHNT and CDR2 YYREEE (reference sequence). Trimming at V came to 4 bases and at J to 5 bases, leaving 13 bases not matched to a gene. The CDR3 loop reads CASSQDLQGVRETQYF. As DNA, the CDR3 is TGTGCCAGCAGCCAAGATTTACAGGGGGTGAGGGAGACCCAGTACTTC.

V is TRBV2 and J is TRBJ1-4; 9 nucleotides agree with TRBD1. The CDR3 runs to 16 residues. Germline loops: CDR1 SNHLY, CDR2 FYNNEI. With 6 bases clipped from V and 7 bases from J, the junction kept 12 bases outside the gene matches. Here the CDR3 DNA reads TGTGCCAGCAGATACCTCCGGGACAGGGTGACTGAAAAACTGTTTTTT. It encodes CASRYLRDRVTEKLFF.

This chain uses TRBV27 with TRBJ2-3; 7 bases align to TRBD2. V lost 1 base to trimming and J lost 2 bases; unmatched junction nucleotides: 6. The CDR3 runs 16 residues. Germline V gene data show CDR1 as MNHEY and CDR2 as SMNVEV (reference sequence). Written as DNA, the CDR3 is TGTGCCAGCAGTTTATTGGCGGGGGTCACCACAGATACGCAGTATTTT. This codes for CASSLLAGVTTDTQYF.

Here the CDR3 reads CASSLGTVNTGELFF. In nucleotides, the CDR3 is TGTGCCAGCAGCTTAGGGACAGTGAACACCGGGGAGCTGTTTTTT. This chain joins TRBV7-8 and TRBJ2-2; a possible D gene is TRBD1 (6 bases). The CDR3 spans 15 residues. Germline CDR1 is SGHVS and CDR2 is FQNEAQ. Deletions cut 1 base from V and 1 base from J, with 7 bases between.

The chain couples TRBV7-6 to TRBJ2-1; no definite D call. The germline V and J ends were trimmed by 5 bases and 6 bases, with 8 bases remaining between them. Germline V gene data show CDR1 as SGHVS and CDR2 as FNYEAQ. The CDR3 loop spans 12 amino acids. The DNA for the CDR3 is TGTGCCAGCAGCCCATCGGTCAATGAGCAGTTCTTC. The encoded protein is CASSPSVNEQFF.